These 10 T cell receptor beta chains share one sample of origin, sequenced in a study of regulatory T cells in long-lasting Graves disease. Libraries of TCR beta came from iRepertoire HTBI primers plus Arm-PCR of CDR3 regions. A single record per CDR3 protein comes from TCRdb applying MiXCR to the multiplex PCR reads. Of fewer than 500,000 distinct CDR3 sequences listed, around 16% are singletons. The time point: newly diagnosed GD, antithyroid drugs for less than 3 months. PBMC RNA served as the TCR library source. These same data were also listed under a study on T cells in Graves' hyperthyroidism and ophthalmopathy.

The material was peripheral blood mononuclear cells (PBMCs), obtained at new diagnosis, from a patient treated with antithyroid drugs. All receptors come from a middle-aged man with Graves disease.

Ten or more counts support this clonotype. The chain uses TRBV7-2 and TRBJ2-5, with D perhaps given as TRBD1 or TRBD2 (5 bases each). V gave up 4 bases and J gave up 4 bases, with 16 bases separating them. The CDR3 covers 15 residues. CDR1 SGHTA and CDR2 FQGNSA come from the germline V gene. The CDR3 reads CASSSWRAGTETQYF. The CDR3 DNA sequence: TGTGCCAGCAGCTCATGGCGGGCCGGGACAGAGACCCAGTACTTC.

This clonotype has more than one count but fewer than ten. The chain has TRBV4-2 and TRBJ2-1, with 16 bases fitting TRBD2. Trimming took 0 bases from V and 8 from J; bases not matched to a gene: 7. The CDR3 is 18 residues long. CDR1 and CDR2 from the germline V gene are LGHNA and YNFKEQ. CDR3 region: CASSQDWGTSGRADEQFF. The CDR3 region has the DNA TGTGCCAGCAGCCAAGATTGGGGGACTAGCGGGAGGGCCGATGAGCAGTTCTTC.

This clonotype was counted at least ten times. The chain is built from TRBV20-1 and TRBJ2-3, with 13 bases aligning to TRBD2. V dropped 3 bases and J dropped 2; count of bases not matched to a gene: 5. Looked up from germline, CDR1 is DFQATT and CDR2 is SNEGSKA (reference sequence). The length of the CDR3 is 16 residues. The CDR3 loop is CSARVTSGRLTDTQYF. CDR3 coding DNA: TGCAGTGCTAGGGTGACTAGCGGGAGGCTCACAGATACGCAGTATTTT.

In this sample, this clonotype turned up a few times. The CDR3 region has the DNA TGTGCCAGCAGTTCCGGGACTAGCGGGAGGAGGAACGAGCAGTTCTTC. Protein: CASSSGTSGRRNEQFF. The V gene is TRBV12-3 or TRBV12-4, the J gene TRBJ2-1; 15 bases align to TRBD2. This CDR3 region has 16 residues. The junction had 8 bases not matched to a gene; V was cut back by 4 bases and J by 10 bases.

Ten or more counts support this clonotype. The CDR3 sequence: CASSRQPGENIQYF. The DNA for the CDR3 is TGCGCCAGCAGCCGGCAGCCCGGTGAAAACATTCAGTACTTC. The chain has TRBV5-1 and TRBJ2-4, with no clear D. V gave up 4 bases and J gave up 5 bases, with 13 bases separating them. Germline V lookup: CDR1 SGHRS, CDR2 YFSETQ. This CDR3 has 14 amino acids.

The chain is built from TRBV10-3 and TRBJ2-1, with no clear D. V gave up 2 bases and J gave up 2 bases, with 13 bases separating them. The CDR3 extends over 16 amino acids. From germline, CDR1 is ENHRY and CDR2 SYGVKD. This chain's CDR3 is CAISELSKGPYNEQFF. The CDR3 nucleotides are TGTGCCATCAGTGAGCTTTCCAAGGGTCCCTACAATGAGCAGTTCTTC.

This clonotype was counted many times. The chain has TRBV30 and TRBJ1-2, with a weak D call TRBD1 (5 bases). The CDR3 is 13 residues long. From germline, CDR1 is GTSNPN and CDR2 SVGIG (reference sequence). V was trimmed by 5 bases and J by 5 bases, leaving 15 bases between them. CDR3 DNA sequence: TGTGCCTGGGGGTCCGACCGGGGGTATGGCTACACCTTC. This sequence encodes CAWGSDRGYGYTF.

The chain links TRBV20-1 to TRBJ2-7, with D perhaps being TRBD1 or TRBD2 (5 bases each). Looked up from germline, CDR1 is DFQATT and CDR2 is SNEGSKA (reference sequence). V lost 4 bases and J 6 bases, leaving 13 bases between the germline ends. CDR3 length: 12 residues. The CDR3 reads CSAKRGPAEQYF. In DNA form, the CDR3 reads TGCAGTGCTAAAAGGGGACCCGCCGAGCAGTACTTC.

This clonotype appeared many times. V and J are TRBV6-1 and TRBJ2-1; TRBD2 aligns across 7 bases. V shed 6 bases and J 4 bases; nucleotides not matched to a gene: 12. The CDR3 runs 16 residues. Germline V lookup: CDR1 MNHNS, CDR2 SASEGT. Here the CDR3 DNA reads TGTGCCAGCAGGCCTATGGGCGGGAGTAATTACAATGAGCAGTTCTTC. Translated: CASRPMGGSNYNEQFF.

This clonotype was found many times. This chain uses TRBV5-1 with TRBJ2-7, with 7 nucleotides matching TRBD1. Germline loops: CDR1 SGHRS, CDR2 YFSETQ. This CDR3 is 14 amino acids long. Trimming removed 1 base from V and 4 bases from J; junction bases left unmatched: 5. The CDR3 reads CASSLKGAAYEQYF. Written as DNA, the CDR3 is TGCGCCAGCAGCTTGAAGGGGGCAGCATACGAGCAGTACTTC.